This T cell receptor (beta chain) originates from a study of blood T cell repertoires in COVID-19. The assay was immunoSEQ multiplex PCR, and TCRdb's table has in-frame clones only and misses some. The sample lists some 300,000 clones, around 87% occurring once. The CDR3 length is 14 residues. CDR1 and CDR2 (germline): SGDLS, YYNGEE. V lost 3 bases and J lost 4; bases outside the gene matches: 4. This TCR was recovered from a woman aged 40 to 50 with COVID-19, enrolled during active disease. The specimen sequenced was peripheral blood. The gene calls are TRBV9 and TRBJ1-1, with 9 bases identical to TRBD1. The DNA for the CDR3 is TGTGCCAGCAGCGCCGGGACAGGGTCCACTGAAGCTTTCTTT. It encodes CASSAGTGSTEAFF.